This record concerns one TCR beta chain sequence. Its antigen is undetermined. The data are from a study of response to subunit inactivated influenza vaccine. TCRdb processed the RT-PCR reads anew with MiXCR; each CDR3 protein has one entry. The table has about 520,000 distinct CDR3 sequences, approximately 24% seen once. The CDR3 has 15 residues. With 0 bases removed from V and 2 bases from J, the gap between germline ends came to 10 bases. Per the germline V gene, CDR1 is SGHDT and CDR2 is YYEEEE. Study findings and constraints: Only a handful of new T cells, the authors suggested, are recruited with each seasonal influenza vaccination.

The source was CD4+ T cells sorted from PBMCs, collected less than 6 days after vaccination. The chain links TRBV5-6 to TRBJ2-3; the D gene is possibly TRBD2 (5 bases). This receptor was identified in a man aged 45-65 years who received an inactivated influenza vaccine. The CDR3 is CASSLGPGITDTQYF. CDR3 in DNA: TGTGCCAGCAGCTTGGGGCCGGGAATCACAGATACGCAGTATTTT.